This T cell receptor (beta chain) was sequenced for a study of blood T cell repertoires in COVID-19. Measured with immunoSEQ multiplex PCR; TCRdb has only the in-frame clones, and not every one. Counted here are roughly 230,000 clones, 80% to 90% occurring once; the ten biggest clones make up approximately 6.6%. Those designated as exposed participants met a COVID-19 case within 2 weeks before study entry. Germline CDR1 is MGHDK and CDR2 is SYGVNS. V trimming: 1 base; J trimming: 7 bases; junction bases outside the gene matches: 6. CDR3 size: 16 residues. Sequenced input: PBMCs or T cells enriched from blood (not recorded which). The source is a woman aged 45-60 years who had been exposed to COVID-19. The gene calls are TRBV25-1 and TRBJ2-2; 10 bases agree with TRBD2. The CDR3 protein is CASSESLLAGSGELFF. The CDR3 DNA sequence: TGTGCCAGCAGTGAATCCCTACTAGCGGGGAGCGGGGAGCTGTTTTTT.